This T cell receptor beta chain was sequenced in a study of Ad26.COV2.S vaccination and SARS-CoV-2 variants. Looked up from germline, CDR1 is GTSNPN and CDR2 is SVGIG (reference sequence). This CDR3 is built from 13 residues. Trimming took off 4 bases at V and 5 bases at J, with 9 bases between the two ends. Documented treatment: around 19 received Ad26.COV2.S at low or high dose, single or two shots; several received placebo; per-sample allocation not given. Day 63 after the first vaccine or placebo injection was the time point for sampling. This table comes from immunoSEQ multiplex PCR, and its TCRdb copy is limited to in-frame clones, with some not included. The sample holds fewer than 800,000 clones; around 89% are singletons and the top ten take nearly 1.5%.

The gene calls are TRBV30 and TRBJ1-6, with no clear D. This receptor was identified in a person between 18 and 65 years old who received the Ad26.COV2.S COVID-19 vaccine or a placebo. Sequencing used peripheral blood, obtained in a trial of Ad26.COV2.S vaccine versus placebo. The CDR3: CAWTGNDNSPLHF. For the CDR3, the DNA is TGTGCCTGGACGGGGAACGATAATTCACCCCTCCACTTT.